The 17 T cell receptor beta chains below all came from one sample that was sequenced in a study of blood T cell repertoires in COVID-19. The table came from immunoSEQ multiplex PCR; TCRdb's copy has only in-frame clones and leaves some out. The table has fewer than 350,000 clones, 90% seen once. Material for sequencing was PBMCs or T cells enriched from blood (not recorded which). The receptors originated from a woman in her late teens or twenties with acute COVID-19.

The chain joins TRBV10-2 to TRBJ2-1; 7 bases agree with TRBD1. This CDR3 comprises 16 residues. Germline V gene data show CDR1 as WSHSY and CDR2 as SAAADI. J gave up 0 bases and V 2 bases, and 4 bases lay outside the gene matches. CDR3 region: CASSEPGTASYNEQFF. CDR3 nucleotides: TGCGCCAGCAGTGAGCCCGGGACAGCCTCCTACAATGAGCAGTTCTTC.

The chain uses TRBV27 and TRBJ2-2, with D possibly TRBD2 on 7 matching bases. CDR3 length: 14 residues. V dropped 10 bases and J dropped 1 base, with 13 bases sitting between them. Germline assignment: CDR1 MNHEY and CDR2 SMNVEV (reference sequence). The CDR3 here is CATWGGGNTGELFF. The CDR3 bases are TGTGCCACATGGGGAGGGGGGAACACCGGGGAGCTGTTTTTT.

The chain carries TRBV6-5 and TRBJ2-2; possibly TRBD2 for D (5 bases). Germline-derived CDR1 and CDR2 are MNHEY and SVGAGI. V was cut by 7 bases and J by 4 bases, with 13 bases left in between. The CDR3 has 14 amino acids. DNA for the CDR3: TGTGCCAGCACCACCACGGGGAGCACCGGGGAGCTGTTTTTT. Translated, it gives CASTTTGSTGELFF.

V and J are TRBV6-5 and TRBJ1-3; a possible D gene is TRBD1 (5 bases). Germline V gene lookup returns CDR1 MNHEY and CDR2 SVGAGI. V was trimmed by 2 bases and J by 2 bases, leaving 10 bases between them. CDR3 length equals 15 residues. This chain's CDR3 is CASSYDDSAGNTIYF. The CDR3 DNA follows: TGTGCCAGCAGTTACGATGACAGCGCTGGAAACACCATATATTTT.

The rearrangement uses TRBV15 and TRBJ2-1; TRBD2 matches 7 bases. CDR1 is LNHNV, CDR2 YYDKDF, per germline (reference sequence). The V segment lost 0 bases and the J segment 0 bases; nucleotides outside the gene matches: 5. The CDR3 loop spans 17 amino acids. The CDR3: CATSRERAGNSYNEQFF. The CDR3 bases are TGTGCCACCAGCAGAGAACGAGCGGGGAACTCCTACAATGAGCAGTTCTTC.

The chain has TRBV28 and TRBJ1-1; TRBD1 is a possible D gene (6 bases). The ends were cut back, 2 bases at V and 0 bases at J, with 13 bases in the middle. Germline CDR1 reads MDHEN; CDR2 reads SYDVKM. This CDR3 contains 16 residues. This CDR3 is CASSLMGGPVNTEAFF. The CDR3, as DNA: TGTGCCAGCAGTTTAATGGGGGGGCCGGTGAACACTGAAGCTTTCTTT.

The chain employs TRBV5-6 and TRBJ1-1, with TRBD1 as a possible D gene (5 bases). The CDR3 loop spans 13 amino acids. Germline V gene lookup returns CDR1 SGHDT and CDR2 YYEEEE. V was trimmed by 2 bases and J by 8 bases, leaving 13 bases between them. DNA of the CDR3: TGTGCCAGCAGCTTTTCCCCGGGGGTCGAAGCTTTCTTT. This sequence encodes CASSFSPGVEAFF.

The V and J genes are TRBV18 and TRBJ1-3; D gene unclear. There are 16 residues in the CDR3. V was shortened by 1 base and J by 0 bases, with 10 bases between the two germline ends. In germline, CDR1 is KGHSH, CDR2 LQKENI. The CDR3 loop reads CASSPQYSSSGNTIYF. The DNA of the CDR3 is TGTGCCAGCTCACCACAATATTCTTCCTCTGGAAACACCATATATTTT.

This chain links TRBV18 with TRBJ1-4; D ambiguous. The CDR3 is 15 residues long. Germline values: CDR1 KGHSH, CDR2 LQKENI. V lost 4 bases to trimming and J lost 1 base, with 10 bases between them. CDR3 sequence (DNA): TGTGCCAGCTCACTAGAGGCGGTAACTAATGAAAAACTGTTTTTT. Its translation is CASSLEAVTNEKLFF.

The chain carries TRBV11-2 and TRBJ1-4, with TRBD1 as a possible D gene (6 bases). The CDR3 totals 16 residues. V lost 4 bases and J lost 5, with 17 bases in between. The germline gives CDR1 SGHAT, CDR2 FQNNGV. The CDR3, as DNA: TGTGCCAGCAGCTCTTGGGGGCTAGGTGCAAATGAAAAACTGTTTTTT. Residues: CASSSWGLGANEKLFF.

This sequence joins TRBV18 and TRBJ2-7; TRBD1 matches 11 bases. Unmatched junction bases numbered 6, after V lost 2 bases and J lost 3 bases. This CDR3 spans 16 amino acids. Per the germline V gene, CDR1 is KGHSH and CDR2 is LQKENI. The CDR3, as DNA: TGTGCCAGCTCACCATCGGACAGGGGGCATCTCTACGAGCAGTACTTC. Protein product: CASSPSDRGHLYEQYF.

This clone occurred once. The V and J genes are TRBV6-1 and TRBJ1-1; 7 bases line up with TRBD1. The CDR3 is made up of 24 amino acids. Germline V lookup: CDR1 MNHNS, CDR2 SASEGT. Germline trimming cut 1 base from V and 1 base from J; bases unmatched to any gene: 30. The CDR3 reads CASSEGFSYPQGADRAWWNTEAFF. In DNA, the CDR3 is TGTGCCAGCAGTGAAGGTTTCTCGTACCCCCAAGGAGCAGACAGGGCCTGGTGGAACACTGAAGCTTTCTTT.

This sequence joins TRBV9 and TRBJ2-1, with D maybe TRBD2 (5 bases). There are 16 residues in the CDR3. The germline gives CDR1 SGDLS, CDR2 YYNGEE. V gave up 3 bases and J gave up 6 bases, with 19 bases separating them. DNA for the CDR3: TGTGCCAGCAGCGGCGAGGGAATCCCCCGGGGCAATGAGCAGTTCTTC. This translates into CASSGEGIPRGNEQFF.

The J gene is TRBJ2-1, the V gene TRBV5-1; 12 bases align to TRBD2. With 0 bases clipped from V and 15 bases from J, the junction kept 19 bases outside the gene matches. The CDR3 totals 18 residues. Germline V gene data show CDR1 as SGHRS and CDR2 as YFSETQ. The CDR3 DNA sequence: TGCGCCAGCAGCTTGGCCGCACCGGGACTAGCGGGCCCCAGGGGTCCGTTCTTC. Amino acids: CASSLAAPGLAGPRGPFF.

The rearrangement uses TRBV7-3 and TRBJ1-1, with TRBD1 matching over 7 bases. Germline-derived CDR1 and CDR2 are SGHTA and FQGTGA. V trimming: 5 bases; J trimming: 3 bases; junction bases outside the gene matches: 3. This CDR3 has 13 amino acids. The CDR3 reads CASSEQGYTEAFF. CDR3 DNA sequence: TGTGCCAGCAGCGAACAGGGGTACACTGAAGCTTTCTTT.

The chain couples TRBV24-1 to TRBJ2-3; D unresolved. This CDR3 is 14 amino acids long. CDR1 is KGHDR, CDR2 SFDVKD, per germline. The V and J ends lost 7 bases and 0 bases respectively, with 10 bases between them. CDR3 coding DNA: TGTGCCACCAGCCCGACTGGAAGCACAGATACGCAGTATTTT. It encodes CATSPTGSTDTQYF.

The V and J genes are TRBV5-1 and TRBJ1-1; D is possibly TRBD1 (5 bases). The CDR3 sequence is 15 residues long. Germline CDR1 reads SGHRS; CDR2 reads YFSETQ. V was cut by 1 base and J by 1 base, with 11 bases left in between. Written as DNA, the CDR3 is TGCGCCAGCAGCTTGCGGAGGGGCCAGAACACTGAAGCTTTCTTT. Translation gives CASSLRRGQNTEAFF.